This entry describes one TCR beta chain. Using immunoSEQ multiplex PCR, the repertoire was profiled, and TCRdb retains in-frame clones only, with some absent. The table records roughly 130,000 clones, 80% to 90% of them present only once. V was trimmed by 2 bases and J by 0 bases, leaving 7 bases between them. In germline, CDR1 is LGHDT, CDR2 YNNKEL (reference sequence). This CDR3 comprises 15 residues. This sample stems from a study of blood T cell repertoires in COVID-19. The clonotype originates from a man aged 40-50 years with acute or convalescent COVID-19. What was sequenced was peripheral blood. The rearrangement joins TRBV3-1 (or the pseudogene TRBV3-2) to TRBJ1-4; a weak D match, TRBD1 (6 bases). The DNA of the CDR3 is TGTGCCAGCAGCCAACGGACAGCAACTAATGAAAAACTGTTTTTT. It codes for CASSQRTATNEKLFF.